The 22 T cell receptor beta chains presented below share a single source sample, sequenced in a study of blood T cell repertoires in COVID-19. Using immunoSEQ multiplex PCR, the repertoire was profiled, and TCRdb retains in-frame clones only, with some absent. There are 220,000 or so clones in the sample; approximately 90% occur only once, and around 0.85% lies in the top ten. The sample was PBMCs or T cells enriched from blood (not recorded which). The source of these receptors is a man aged 45-60 years who had been exposed to COVID-19.

The gene calls are TRBV19 and TRBJ1-6, with D tentatively TRBD1 (5 bases). V dropped 5 bases and J dropped 7 bases, with 18 bases sitting between them. This CDR3 has 16 amino acids. The germline V gene has CDR1 LNHDA and CDR2 SQIVND (reference sequence). The chain's CDR3 is CASSQGTASFNSPLHF. CDR3 coding DNA: TGTGCCAGTAGTCAAGGGACTGCCTCTTTCAATTCACCCCTCCACTTT. Based on the CDR3 plus reference TRBV19 and TRBJ1-6, the full variable domain is DGGITQSPKYLFRKEGQNVTLSCEQNLNHDAMYWYRQDPGQGLRLIYYSQIVNDFQKGDIAEGYSVSREKKESFPLTVTSAQKNPTAFYLCASSQGTASFNSPLHFGNGTRLTVT.

The chain couples TRBV5-1 to TRBJ2-5; 10 bases agree with TRBD1. The CDR3 consists of 18 residues. Trimming removed 4 bases from V and 2 bases from J; junction bases left unmatched: 14. The germline CDR1 and CDR2 sequences are SGHRS and YFSETQ. CDR3 sequence: CASSLRPPGTGVQETQYF. CDR3 nucleotide sequence: TGCGCCAGCAGCCTTCGCCCTCCCGGGACAGGGGTTCAAGAGACCCAGTACTTC.

The rearrangement links TRBV4-1 to TRBJ1-1; D is possibly TRBD1 (5 bases). V lost 1 base and J 2 bases, leaving 11 bases between the germline ends. The length of the CDR3 is 15 residues. Germline CDR1 is MGHRA and CDR2 is YSYEKL. The CDR3 is CASSQGEGVNTEAFF. The CDR3 nucleotides are TGCGCCAGCAGCCAAGGGGAAGGGGTCAACACTGAAGCTTTCTTT.

The chain joins TRBV9 to TRBJ2-3, with 8 bases that match TRBD1. Germline V gene sequence: CDR1 SGDLS, CDR2 YYNGEE. With V trimmed by 4 bases and J by 5 bases, 6 bases remained unmatched. The CDR3 extends over 14 amino acids. The CDR3 nucleotides read TGTGCCAGCAGCCCCGGGACAGGAGGAGATACGCAGTATTTT. It encodes CASSPGTGGDTQYF.

The chain employs TRBV28 and TRBJ1-4; 7 bases map to TRBD1. The V gene end was trimmed by 3 bases and the J gene end by 8 bases; junction bases not matched to a gene: 12. The CDR3 loop spans 16 amino acids. The germline gives CDR1 MDHEN, CDR2 SYDVKM. The chain's CDR3 is CASSLSLRQGEEKLFF. CDR3 nucleotides: TGTGCCAGCAGTTTGAGTTTGAGACAGGGTGAGGAAAAACTGTTTTTT.

V is TRBV4-1 and J is TRBJ2-7; D might be TRBD2 (7 bases). Germline CDR1 is MGHRA and CDR2 is YSYEKL. The V gene lost 3 bases and the J gene lost 7 bases, with 19 bases spanning the gap. The CDR3 covers 15 residues. The CDR3 DNA sequence: TGCGCCAGCAGCCACTCGTTTGGGGGGGCATATGAGCAGTACTTC. Protein: CASSHSFGGAYEQYF.

This rearrangement joins TRBV6-5 to TRBJ1-2; D might be TRBD1 (5 bases). Per the germline V gene, CDR1 is MNHEY and CDR2 is SVGAGI. Trimming cost V 6 bases and J 4 bases, with 15 bases left between them. The CDR3 is 14 amino acids. CDR3 bases: TGTGCCAGCAGGGCAGGGTTTTTCGGCTATGGCTACACCTTC. Translation gives CASRAGFFGYGYTF.

This chain joins TRBV9 and TRBJ1-5, with D possibly TRBD1 on 5 matching bases. The CDR3 has 15 residues. Germline loops: CDR1 SGDLS, CDR2 YYNGEE. The ends were cut back, 2 bases at V and 0 bases at J, with 9 bases in the middle. CDR3 sequence: CASSVQGLSNQPQHF. The CDR3 DNA sequence: TGTGCCAGCAGCGTCCAGGGCCTTAGCAATCAGCCCCAGCATTTT. Complete variable domain (other parts from reference TRBV9 and TRBJ1-5): DSGVTQTPKHLITATGQRVTLRCSPRSGDLSVYWYQQSLDQGLQFLIQYYNGEERAKGNILERFSAQQFPDLHSELNLSSLELGDSALYFCASSVQGLSNQPQHFGDGTRLSIL.

V and J are TRBV7-9 and TRBJ1-1, with a weak D call TRBD1 (5 bases). The CDR3 has 13 residues. The V gene's germline CDR1 is SEHNR and CDR2 FQNEAQ (reference sequence). Trimming removed 6 bases at V and 1 base at J, with 9 bases between. Here the CDR3 reads CASSYGGNTEAFF. The CDR3 nucleotides read TGTGCCAGCAGTTACGGGGGGAACACTGAAGCTTTCTTT.

This chain uses TRBV7-9 with TRBJ2-3, with D tentatively TRBD1 (6 bases). Trimming took 1 base from V and 5 from J, leaving 10 bases between them. The CDR3 sequence is 14 residues long. The germline V gene has CDR1 SEHNR and CDR2 FQNEAQ (reference sequence). The CDR3 spells CASSLGDTRDTQYF. The DNA of the CDR3 is TGTGCCAGCAGCTTAGGGGACACGCGAGATACGCAGTATTTT.

V gene TRBV30 combines with J gene TRBJ1-6; the D gene is possibly TRBD1 (6 bases). CDR1 is GTSNPN, CDR2 SVGIG, per germline (reference sequence). The CDR3 spans 14 residues. V lost 0 bases and J 8 bases, leaving 11 bases between the germline ends. CDR3 in amino acids: CAWSVHRADSPLHF. CDR3 sequence (DNA): TGTGCCTGGAGTGTACACAGGGCAGATTCACCCCTCCACTTT.

The rearrangement links TRBV7-3 to TRBJ1-1; D gene uncertain. The CDR3 contains 17 residues. Germline CDR1 is SGHTA and CDR2 is FQGTGA. Trimming left V 2 bases short and J 0 bases short, with 16 bases between. The chain's CDR3 is CASSLPLTRQMNTEAFF. The CDR3 DNA is TGTGCCAGCAGCTTACCTCTGACACGGCAGATGAACACTGAAGCTTTCTTT.

The chain employs TRBV5-1 and TRBJ1-5; maybe TRBD1 (5 bases). In germline, CDR1 is SGHRS, CDR2 YFSETQ. CDR3 size: 17 residues. Trimming removed 2 bases at V and 0 bases at J, with 15 bases between. The CDR3 bases are TGCGCCAGCAGCTTAGGACATGAACTCTATAGCAATCAGCCCCAGCATTTT. This codes for CASSLGHELYSNQPQHF.

The rearrangement uses TRBV6-5 and TRBJ2-3; 8 bases fit TRBD2. The CDR3 sequence is 14 residues long. Trimming at V came to 9 bases and at J to 4 bases, leaving 9 bases not matched to a gene. The V gene's germline CDR1 is MNHEY and CDR2 SVGAGI. The CDR3 sequence is CASSAGDSADTQYF. The CDR3 DNA reads as TGTGCCAGTTCAGCGGGAGATAGCGCAGATACGCAGTATTTT.

The V and J genes are TRBV28 and TRBJ2-2, with D unclear. V shed 3 bases and J shed 6 bases, with 14 bases lying between them. The CDR3 has 15 residues. Germline V gene lookup returns CDR1 MDHEN and CDR2 SYDVKM. The CDR3 DNA reads TGTGCCAGCAGTTTCAAGACGTCCAGCGCCGGGGAGCTGTTTTTT. This sequence encodes CASSFKTSSAGELFF.

The chain employs TRBV2 and TRBJ1-1; 8 nucleotides line up with TRBD1. The CDR3 contains 13 residues. The germline V gene has CDR1 SNHLY and CDR2 FYNNEI. Losses at the gene ends were 5 bases for V and 7 bases for J; bases not matched to a gene: 6. CDR3 nucleotides: TGTGCCAGCAGTACGACAGGGGTTGGTGAAGCTTTCTTT. It codes for CASSTTGVGEAFF.

This clone came up once. The chain is built from TRBV5-1 and TRBJ2-5; 9 nucleotides align to TRBD1. CDR3 length: 15 amino acids. Unmatched junction bases numbered 4, after V lost 1 base and J lost 3 bases. Germline V gene data show CDR1 as SGHRS and CDR2 as YFSETQ. CDR3 residues: CASSLFRTGEETQYF. The DNA for the CDR3 is TGCGCCAGCAGCTTGTTTCGGACAGGGGAAGAGACCCAGTACTTC.

The J gene is TRBJ2-7, the V gene TRBV5-1; TRBD2 aligns across 7 bases. Germline CDR1 and CDR2: SGHRS and YFSETQ. This CDR3 has 15 amino acids. V lost 6 bases to trimming and J lost 3 bases; unmatched junction nucleotides: 12. The chain's CDR3 is CASNRAPGGLYEQYF. CDR3 coding DNA: TGCGCCAGCAACCGAGCCCCGGGGGGACTCTACGAGCAGTACTTC.

This sequence joins TRBV27 and TRBJ2-7; 9 positions agree with TRBD1. CDR3 length: 14 residues. The J segment lost 3 bases and the V segment lost 4 bases, leaving 4 bases of the junction unmatched. Per the germline V gene, CDR1 is MNHEY and CDR2 is SMNVEV (reference sequence). The CDR3 is CASSSQGAGYEQYF. The CDR3 region has the DNA TGTGCCAGCAGTTCACAGGGGGCGGGCTACGAGCAGTACTTC.

The chain carries TRBV4-2 and TRBJ2-6; TRBD2 agrees at 12 bases. J was trimmed by 0 bases and V by 4 bases; bases with no gene match: 10. The CDR3 totals 20 residues. Germline-derived CDR1 and CDR2 are LGHNA and YNFKEQ. The CDR3 sequence is CASSRTQTSGSFSGANVLTF. The CDR3 DNA is TGTGCCAGCAGCCGCACCCAGACTAGCGGGAGTTTCTCTGGGGCCAACGTCCTGACTTTC.

V usage is TRBV28 and J usage is TRBJ1-2; D is undetermined. Trimming left V 5 bases short and J 1 base short, with 11 bases between. The CDR3 has 14 amino acids. The germline V gene has CDR1 MDHEN and CDR2 SYDVKM. The CDR3 DNA follows: TGTGCCAGCAGTGTGCAGGCGAGTAACTATGGCTACACCTTC. This sequence encodes CASSVQASNYGYTF.

This CDR3 is CASRSDRGTEAFF. The CDR3 nucleotides are TGTGCCAGCAGATCGGACAGGGGGACTGAAGCTTTCTTT. The chain recombines TRBV13 with TRBJ1-1, with 10 bases matching TRBD1. Germline CDR1 is PRHDT and CDR2 is FYEKMQ (reference sequence). This CDR3 has 13 residues. The V segment lost 6 bases and the J segment 5 bases; nucleotides outside the gene matches: 3.